These T cell receptor beta chains were read from a single sample in a study of a mutant IDH1 vaccine in newly diagnosed glioma. TCRdb keeps only in-frame clones here, not all; method: immunoSEQ multiplex PCR. Here the sample spans around 65,000 clones, around four fifths being singletons. Their antigens are not known. The material sequenced was PBMCs, taken from a glioma patient whose treatment included an IDH1 peptide vaccine. These receptor sequences come from a man aged 25 to 45 with glioma. CDR3s include the opening cysteine and the closing phenylalanine or tryptophan. The D gene is left open where the match is weak. Some rows mark clone size as missing; the rest say once, few, many or name a class of expanded clone.

clone_size | j_call | cdr3_length | d_call | v_call | cdr3_aa | cdr3_nt
once | TRBJ2-2 | 16 | . | TRBV18 | CASSPPLGLNTGELFF | TGTGCCAGCTCACCACCTTTGGGGTTGAACACCGGGGAGCTGTTTTTT
. | TRBJ1-5 | 15 | . | TRBV6-1 | CASNGGLYSNQPQHF | TGTGCCAGCAATGGAGGTCTTTATAGCAATCAGCCCCAGCATTTT
. | TRBJ1-4 | 13 | . | TRBV5-5 | CASSLRGQEKLFF | TGTGCCAGCAGCTTGCGAGGCCAGGAAAAACTGTTTTTT
. | TRBJ1-5 | 14 | TRBD1 | TRBV6-5 | CASSLDRANQPQHF | TGTGCCAGCAGCTTGGACAGGGCCAATCAGCCCCAGCATTTT
. | TRBJ1-4 | 15 | TRBD1 | TRBV6-1 | CASSDRTGGNEKLFF | TGTGCCAGCAGTGATCGGACAGGGGGTAATGAAAAACTGTTTTTT
once | TRBJ2-7 | 14 | . | TRBV6-6 | CASSYSMSTYEQYF | TGTGCCAGCAGTTACTCGATGTCTACCTACGAGCAGTACTTC
. | TRBJ2-2 | 13 | . | TRBV27 | CASSSPFTGELFF | TGTGCCAGCAGTTCTCCTTTTACCGGGGAGCTGTTTTTT
. | TRBJ1-6 | 14 | . | TRBV2 | CASMFDTAVSPLHF | TGTGCCAGCATGTTTGACACGGCCGTTTCACCCCTCCACTTT
. | TRBJ1-2 | 14 | TRBD1 | TRBV19 | CASSPGTGDYGYTF | TGTGCCAGTAGTCCGGGGACAGGGGACTATGGCTACACCTTC
. | TRBJ1-5 | 16 | TRBD1 | TRBV6-5 | CASSLTGGTSNQPQHF | TGTGCCAGCAGTTTGACAGGGGGCACGAGCAATCAGCCCCAGCATTTT
. | TRBJ1-3 | 15 | . | TRBV5-1 | CASSLAEGAGNTIYF | TGCGCCAGCAGCTTGGCGGAAGGGGCGGGAAACACCATATATTTT
few | TRBJ1-5 | 12 | . | TRBV11-2 | CASSSRDQPQHF | TGTGCCAGCAGCTCGAGGGATCAGCCCCAGCATTTT
. | TRBJ2-1 | 15 | TRBD2 | TRBV5-8 | CASSLGLAGAGEQFF | TGTGCCAGCAGCTTGGGACTAGCGGGGGCAGGGGAGCAGTTCTTC
. | TRBJ1-2 | 12 | . | TRBV19 | CASSIGSAGYTF | TGTGCCAGTAGTATAGGTTCAGCCGGCTACACCTTC
. | TRBJ1-2 | 10 | . | TRBV7-9 | CASSLGGYTF | TGTGCCAGCAGCTTAGGAGGCTACACCTTC
. | TRBJ1-2 | 16 | . | TRBV28 | CASRAPRAQTLYGYTF | TGTGCCAGCAGGGCCCCCCGAGCCCAAACCCTATATGGCTACACCTTC
. | TRBJ1-5 | 14 | . | TRBV19 | CASGGVGLFQPQHF | TGTGCCAGTGGAGGGGTGGGATTGTTTCAGCCCCAGCATTTT
few | TRBJ2-7 | 13 | . | TRBV6-1 | CASREGHRYEQYF | TGTGCCAGCAGGGAGGGGCACAGGTACGAGCAGTACTTC
. | TRBJ2-7 | 17 | TRBD2 | TRBV2 | CASSEDGSGGISYEQYF | TGTGCCAGCAGTGAAGATGGGAGCGGGGGGATATCGTACGAGCAGTACTTC
. | TRBJ1-1 | 13 | TRBD1 | TRBV19 | CASSEDRDTEAFF | TGTGCCAGTAGCGAGGACAGGGACACTGAAGCTTTCTTT
. | TRBJ2-3 | 15 | TRBD1 | TRBV11-2 | CASSPGQTYTDTQYF | TGTGCCAGCAGCCCGGGACAGACCTACACAGATACGCAGTATTTT
. | TRBJ2-7 | 13 | . | TRBV5-1 | CASRPRQGHEQYF | TGCGCCAGCAGACCTCGCCAGGGCCACGAGCAATACTTC
. | TRBJ1-1 | 16 | TRBD1 | TRBV7-2 | CASSPRRDRRNTEAFF | TGTGCCAGCAGTCCCAGGCGGGACAGGAGGAACACTGAAGCTTTCTTT
. | TRBJ2-2 | 13 | . | TRBV5-1 | CASSQTNTGELFF | TGCGCCAGCAGCCAGACGAACACCGGGGAGCTGTTTTTT
. | TRBJ2-7 | 12 | . | TRBV6-5 | CASSSQGREQYF | TGTGCCAGCAGTTCACAGGGTCGCGAGCAGTACTTC
. | TRBJ2-3 | 14 | . | TRBV5-1 | CASSLDLGTDTQYF | TGCGCCAGCAGCTTGGATCTAGGCACAGATACGCAGTATTTT
. | TRBJ1-1 | 15 | . | TRBV5-4 | CASSLVAGVLTEAFF | TGTGCCAGCAGCTTGGTTGCAGGGGTCTTGACTGAAGCTTTCTTT
few | TRBJ1-5 | 13 | . | TRBV6-5 | CASSYSALQPQHF | TGTGCCAGCAGTTACTCGGCACTCCAGCCCCAGCATTTT
. | TRBJ2-7 | 15 | . | TRBV27 | CASSFSGGPFYEQYF | TGTGCCAGCAGTTTCTCCGGGGGGCCATTCTACGAGCAGTACTTC
once | TRBJ2-1 | 13 | . | TRBV15 | CATGPSSYNEQFF | TGTGCCACCGGACCAAGCTCCTACAATGAGCAGTTCTTC
once | TRBJ2-2 | 13 | . | TRBV7-9 | CATSWADTGELFF | TGTGCCACTAGTTGGGCGGACACCGGGGAGCTGTTTTTT
. | TRBJ1-4 | 16 | TRBD1 | TRBV5-1 | CASKEHRDSYNEKLFF | TGCGCCAGCAAGGAACACCGGGACAGTTATAATGAAAAACTGTTTTTT
. | TRBJ2-7 | 14 | TRBD1 | TRBV2 | CASKGTGGSYEQYF | TGTGCCAGCAAAGGGACAGGGGGATCCTACGAGCAGTACTTC
. | TRBJ2-1 | 14 | TRBD2 | TRBV5-1 | CASSLPGLVLEQFF | TGCGCCAGCAGCCTGCCGGGACTAGTACTTGAGCAGTTCTTC
few | TRBJ2-7 | 13 | TRBD1 | TRBV19 | CASQGTGGSEQYF | TGTGCCAGCCAGGGGACAGGGGGGAGCGAGCAGTACTTC
. | TRBJ1-1 | 15 | TRBD1 | TRBV19 | CASSSPRGSNTEAFF | TGTGCCAGTAGTAGCCCCAGGGGGTCGAACACTGAAGCTTTCTTT
. | TRBJ2-3 | 11 | . | TRBV28 | CAIIALDTQYF | TGTGCCATCATCGCGTTAGATACGCAGTATTTT